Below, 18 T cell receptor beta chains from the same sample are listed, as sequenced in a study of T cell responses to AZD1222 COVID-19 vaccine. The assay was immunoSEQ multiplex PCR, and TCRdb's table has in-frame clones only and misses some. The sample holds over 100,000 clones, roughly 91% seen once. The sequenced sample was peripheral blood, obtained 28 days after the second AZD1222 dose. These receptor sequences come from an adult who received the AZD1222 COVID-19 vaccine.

This chain's CDR3 is CASSPRAWSYGYTF. The CDR3 DNA reads as TGTGCCAGCAGTCCTCGGGCCTGGTCCTATGGCTACACCTTC. The V and J genes are TRBV27 and TRBJ1-2; D call uncertain. V lost 5 bases and J lost 4, with 14 bases in between. The V gene's germline CDR1 is MNHEY and CDR2 SMNVEV (reference sequence). The CDR3 runs to 14 residues.

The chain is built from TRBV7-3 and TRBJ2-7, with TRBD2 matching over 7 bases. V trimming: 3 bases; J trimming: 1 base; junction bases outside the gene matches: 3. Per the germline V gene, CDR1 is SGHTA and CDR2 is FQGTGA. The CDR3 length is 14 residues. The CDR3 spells CASSFEGGSYEQYF. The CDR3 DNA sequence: TGTGCCAGCAGCTTTGAGGGAGGGTCCTACGAGCAGTACTTC.

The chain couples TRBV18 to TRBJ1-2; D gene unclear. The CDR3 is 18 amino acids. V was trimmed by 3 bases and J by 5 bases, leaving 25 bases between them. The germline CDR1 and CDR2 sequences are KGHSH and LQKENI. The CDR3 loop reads CASSPQIPGDSPGYGYTF. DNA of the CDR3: TGTGCCAGCTCACCCCAAATCCCGGGTGACTCCCCCGGGTATGGCTACACCTTC.

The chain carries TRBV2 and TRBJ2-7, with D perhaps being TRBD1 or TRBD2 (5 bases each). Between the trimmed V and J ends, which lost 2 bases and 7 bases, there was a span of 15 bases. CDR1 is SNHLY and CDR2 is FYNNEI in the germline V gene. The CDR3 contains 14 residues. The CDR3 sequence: CASSEIWDLGEQYF. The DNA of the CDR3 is TGTGCCAGCAGTGAAATTTGGGACCTGGGGGAGCAGTACTTC.

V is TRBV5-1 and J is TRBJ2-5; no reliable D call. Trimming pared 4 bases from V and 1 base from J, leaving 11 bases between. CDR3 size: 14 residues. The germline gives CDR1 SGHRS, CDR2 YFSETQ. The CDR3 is CASSPAPGQETQYF. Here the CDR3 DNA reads TGCGCCAGCAGCCCCGCTCCGGGCCAAGAGACCCAGTACTTC.

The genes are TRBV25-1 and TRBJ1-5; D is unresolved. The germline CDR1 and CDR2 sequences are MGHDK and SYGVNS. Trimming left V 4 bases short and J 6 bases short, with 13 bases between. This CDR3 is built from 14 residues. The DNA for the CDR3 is TGTGCCAGCAGTGCACCGGGAGGTGGTCAGCCCCAGCATTTT. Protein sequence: CASSAPGGGQPQHF. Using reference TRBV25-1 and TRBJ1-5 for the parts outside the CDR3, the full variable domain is EADIYQTPRYLVIGTGKKITLECSQTMGHDKMYWYQQDPGMELHLIHYSYGVNSTEKGDLSSESTVSRIRTEHFPLTLESARPSHTSQYLCASSAPGGGQPQHFGDGTRLSIL.

DNA of the CDR3: TGTGCCAGCAGGCTACAGGGGGCAGGCACAGATACGCAGTATTTT. Translation gives CASRLQGAGTDTQYF. This chain joins TRBV6-5 and TRBJ2-3; 9 bases agree with TRBD1. This CDR3 comprises 15 residues. Trimming at V came to 6 bases and at J to 1 base, leaving 5 bases not matched to a gene. Germline loops: CDR1 MNHEY, CDR2 SVGAGI.

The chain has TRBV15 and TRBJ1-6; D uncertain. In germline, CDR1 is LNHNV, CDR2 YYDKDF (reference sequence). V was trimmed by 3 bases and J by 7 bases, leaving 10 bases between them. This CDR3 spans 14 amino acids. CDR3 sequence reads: CATSSGYLNSPLHF. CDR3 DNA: TGTGCCACCAGCAGCGGATACTTAAATTCACCCCTCCACTTT.

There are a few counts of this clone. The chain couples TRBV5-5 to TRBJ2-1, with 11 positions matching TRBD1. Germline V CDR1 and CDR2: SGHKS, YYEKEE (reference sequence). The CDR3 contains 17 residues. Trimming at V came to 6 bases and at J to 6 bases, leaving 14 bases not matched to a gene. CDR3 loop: CASISLRTGGVRNEQFF. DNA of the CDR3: TGTGCCAGCATTTCTCTACGGACAGGGGGCGTACGCAATGAGCAGTTCTTC.

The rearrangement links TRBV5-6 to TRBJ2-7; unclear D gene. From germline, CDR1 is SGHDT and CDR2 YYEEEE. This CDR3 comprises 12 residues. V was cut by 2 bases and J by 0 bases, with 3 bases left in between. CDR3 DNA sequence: TGTGCCAGCAGCTTCAACTCCTACGAGCAGTACTTC. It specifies CASSFNSYEQYF.

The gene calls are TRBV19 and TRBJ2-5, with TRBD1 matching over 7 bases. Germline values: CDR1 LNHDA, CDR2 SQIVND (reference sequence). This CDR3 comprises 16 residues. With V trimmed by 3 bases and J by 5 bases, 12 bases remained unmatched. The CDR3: CASSMGRGWYQETQYF. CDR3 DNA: TGTGCCAGTAGTATGGGCAGGGGGTGGTATCAGGAGACCCAGTACTTC.

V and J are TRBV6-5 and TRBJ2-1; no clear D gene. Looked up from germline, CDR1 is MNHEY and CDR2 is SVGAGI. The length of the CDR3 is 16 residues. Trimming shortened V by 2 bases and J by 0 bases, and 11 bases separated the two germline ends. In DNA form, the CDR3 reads TGTGCCAGCAGTTACGCGTGGAAAAGCTCCTACAATGAGCAGTTCTTC. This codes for CASSYAWKSSYNEQFF.

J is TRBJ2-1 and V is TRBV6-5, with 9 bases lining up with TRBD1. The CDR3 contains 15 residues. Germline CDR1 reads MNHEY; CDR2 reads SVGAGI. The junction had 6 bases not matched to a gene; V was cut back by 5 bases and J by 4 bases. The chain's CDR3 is CASSIQGALYNEQFF. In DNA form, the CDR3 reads TGTGCCAGCAGTATACAGGGGGCCCTATACAATGAGCAGTTCTTC.

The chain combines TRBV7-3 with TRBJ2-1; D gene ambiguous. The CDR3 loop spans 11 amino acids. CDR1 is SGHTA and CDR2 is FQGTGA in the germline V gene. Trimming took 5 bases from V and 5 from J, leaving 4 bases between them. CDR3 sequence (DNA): TGTGCCAGCAGCCTGGACAATGAGCAGTTCTTC. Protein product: CASSLDNEQFF.

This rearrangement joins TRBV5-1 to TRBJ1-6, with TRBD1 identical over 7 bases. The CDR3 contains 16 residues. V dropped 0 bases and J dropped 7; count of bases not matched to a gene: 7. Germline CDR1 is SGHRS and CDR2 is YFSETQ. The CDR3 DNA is TGCGCCAGCAGCTTGGTCCCCCAGGGGGTAAATTCACCCCTCCACTTT. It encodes CASSLVPQGVNSPLHF.

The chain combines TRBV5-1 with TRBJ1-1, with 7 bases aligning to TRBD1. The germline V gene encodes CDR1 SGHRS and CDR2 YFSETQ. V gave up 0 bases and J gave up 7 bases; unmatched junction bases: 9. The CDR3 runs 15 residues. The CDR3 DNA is TGCGCCAGCAGCTTGGGACAGGGAAGGGCCGGTGAAGCTTTCTTT. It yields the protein CASSLGQGRAGEAFF.

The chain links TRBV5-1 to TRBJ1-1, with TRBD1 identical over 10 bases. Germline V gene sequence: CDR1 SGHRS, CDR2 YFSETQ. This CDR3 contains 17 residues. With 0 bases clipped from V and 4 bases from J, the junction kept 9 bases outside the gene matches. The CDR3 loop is CASSLVVDRGRITEAFF. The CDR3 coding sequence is TGCGCCAGCAGCTTGGTGGTAGACAGGGGGCGGATCACTGAAGCTTTCTTT.

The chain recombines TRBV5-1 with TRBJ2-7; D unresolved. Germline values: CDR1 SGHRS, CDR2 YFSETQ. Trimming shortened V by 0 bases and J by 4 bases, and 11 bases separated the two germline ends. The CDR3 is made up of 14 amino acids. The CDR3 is CASSLAPGAYEQYF. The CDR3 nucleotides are TGCGCCAGCAGCTTGGCCCCCGGAGCGTACGAGCAGTACTTC.